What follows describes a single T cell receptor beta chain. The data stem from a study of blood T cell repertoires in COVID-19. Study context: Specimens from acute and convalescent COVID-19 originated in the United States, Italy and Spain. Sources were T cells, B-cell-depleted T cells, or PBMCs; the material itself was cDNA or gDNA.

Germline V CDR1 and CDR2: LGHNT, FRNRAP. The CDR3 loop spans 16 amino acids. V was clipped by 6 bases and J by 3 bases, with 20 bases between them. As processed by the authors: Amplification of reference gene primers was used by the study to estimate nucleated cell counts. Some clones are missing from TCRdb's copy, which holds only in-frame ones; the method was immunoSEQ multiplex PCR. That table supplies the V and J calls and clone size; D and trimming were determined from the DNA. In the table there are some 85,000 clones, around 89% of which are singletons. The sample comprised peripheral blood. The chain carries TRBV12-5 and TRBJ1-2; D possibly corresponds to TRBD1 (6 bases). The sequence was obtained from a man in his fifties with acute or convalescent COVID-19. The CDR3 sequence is CASGQMTGPLHYGYTF. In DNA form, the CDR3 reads TGTGCTAGTGGCCAGATGACAGGTCCCCTGCACTATGGCTACACCTTC.